The clone carrying this TCR beta chain was picked up many times. Its matching antigen is unknown. The V gene's germline CDR1 is DFQATT and CDR2 SNEGSKA (reference sequence). The CDR3 is 14 residues long. The germline V and J ends were trimmed by 2 bases and 1 base, with 11 bases remaining between them. This sample is part of a study of T-cell memory formation after mild COVID-19. In the study overall: The study found TCR clusters largely donor specific.

Findings and limits, study-wide: Unconfirmed was the SARS-CoV-2 specificity of second-wave clones that peaked on day 37. Clones contracting over day 15 to 85 were CD4/CD8 balanced, with later expanders leaning CD4+. In pre-infection memory, a portion of responding clones appeared, which suggested that cross-reactive memory joined.

From the 5' RACE reads, TCRdb called clonotypes with MiXCR, one entry per CDR3 protein. The table lists 190,000 or so distinct CDR3 sequences, roughly a tenth of them singletons, with around 3.3% in the top ten. This chain joins TRBV20-1 and TRBJ1-2; D is perhaps TRBD1 (6 bases). The sequencing input was PBMCs or a T cell subset sorted from them (not recorded which). This TCR came from a young man who had mild COVID-19 (a few samples of this study predate the infection). Cell type and time point are not known. The CDR3 DNA is TGCAGTGCTAGAAGGACAGACCTTAACTATGGCTACACCTTC. Amino acids: CSARRTDLNYGYTF.